This TCR beta chain came from a study of blood T cell repertoires in COVID-19. Sequencing was performed with immunoSEQ multiplex PCR; in TCRdb, only in-frame clones are kept and a portion is missing. The table lists about 260,000 clones, roughly 86% of them singletons. Germline V CDR1 and CDR2: KGHSH, LQKENI. Germline trimming cut 5 bases from V and 0 bases from J; bases unmatched to any gene: 9. CDR3 length equals 16 residues. The rearrangement joins TRBV18 to TRBJ1-1, with TRBD1 identical over 7 bases. The receptor was derived from a human donor in a cohort sampled during active COVID-19. Material: peripheral blood. CDR3 coding DNA: TGTGCCAGCTCAAATAGCACAGGGGCGGTGAACACTGAAGCTTTCTTT. Amino acid sequence: CASSNSTGAVNTEAFF.